A selection of T cell receptor beta chains follows, all from one sample in a study of patients and donors after allogeneic stem cell transplantation. TCRdb re-analysed the RT-PCR reads in MiXCR, keeping a single row per CDR3 protein. The sample holds over 350,000 distinct CDR3 sequences, roughly 17% seen once. Material for sequencing was blood, either unsorted or a sorted T cell fraction (not recorded which). These receptors were collected from a human donor who was either an allogeneic HSCT recipient or a stem cell or donor lymphocyte infusion donor (not recorded which). It is not recorded whose cells these are; they may come from a transplant donor. Each CDR3 is given with its conserved first and last residue. D genes are given only for firm matches. Some rows have no size entry. The others give once, few or many, or a class for an expanded clone.

clone_size,j_call,d_call,v_call,cdr3_nt,cdr3_aa
few,TRBJ2-1,TRBD2,TRBV19,TGTGCCAGTACCCGCGGGAGCGGGAGCTCCTACAATGAGCAGTTCTTC,CASTRGSGSSYNEQFF
few,TRBJ1-1,TRBD1,TRBV2,TGTGCCAGCAGTGCGCCTTCCGGAATTCCGGGACAGTACACTGAAGCTTTCTTT,CASSAPSGIPGQYTEAFF
NA,TRBJ2-7,TRBD1,TRBV20-1,TGCAGTGCTAGAGATCTTTACTTGGACAGGTTAACCTACGAGCAGTACTTC,CSARDLYLDRLTYEQYF
few,TRBJ2-2,NA,TRBV20-1,TGCAGTGCTAAGGGGGGGTCGACCACCGGGGAGCTGTTTTTT,CSAKGGSTTGELFF
NA,TRBJ2-3,NA,TRBV6-2/TRBV6-3,TGTGCCAGCAGTAGGAGCTCAGATACGCAGTATTTT,CASSRSSDTQYF
NA,TRBJ2-5,TRBD2,TRBV10-3,TGTGCCATCAGTGTGCGGGGGGAAGAGACCCAGTACTTC,CAISVRGEETQYF
NA,TRBJ1-3,NA,TRBV13,TGTGCCAGCAGCCTAGGACAGTCAGGAAACACCATATATTTT,CASSLGQSGNTIYF
few,TRBJ2-1,NA,TRBV5-1,TGCGCCAGCAGCCTGACTCCAGGGGGGTTCAATGAGCAGTTCTTC,CASSLTPGGFNEQFF
NA,TRBJ1-5,TRBD1,TRBV6-1,TGTGCCAGCAGTGGTCGGGACAGGGGTGGTCAGCCCCAGCATTTT,CASSGRDRGGQPQHF
few,TRBJ2-1,TRBD2,TRBV12-3/TRBV12-4,TGTGCCAGCAGTTTAGAAGCCCGGGGACTAGCGGGAGGTCCCAGCTCCTACAATGAGCAGTTCTTC,CASSLEARGLAGGPSSYNEQFF
few,TRBJ2-3,NA,TRBV18,TGTGCCAGCTCACCCCTAGCGATGGGGCCAGATACGCAGTATTTT,CASSPLAMGPDTQYF
few,TRBJ2-2,NA,TRBV9,TGTGCCAGCAGCGTAGGGTTCGGCAGGAAGAACACCGGGGAGCTGTTTTTT,CASSVGFGRKNTGELFF
few,TRBJ1-2,TRBD1,TRBV7-2,TGTGCCAGCAGCTCATCCAACCGGGACAGGAACTATGGCTACACCTTC,CASSSSNRDRNYGYTF
NA,TRBJ2-2,NA,TRBV20-1,TGCAGTGCTAGAGACGGGACGGCGGGCGGGGAGCTGTTTTTT,CSARDGTAGGELFF
NA,TRBJ1-4,NA,TRBV7-9,TGTGCCAGCAGCTACAGGCAGGCTAATGAAAAACTGTTTTTT,CASSYRQANEKLFF
many,TRBJ1-5,TRBD1,TRBV12-3/TRBV12-4,TGTGCCACCGCGACAGGGAGGAATCAGCCCCAGCATTTT,CATATGRNQPQHF